Reported below is one T cell receptor beta chain. As yet, its antigen is unknown. Germline CDR1 SGHVS, CDR2 FNYEAQ. This CDR3 has 13 residues. Trimming left V 3 bases short and J 0 bases short, with 5 bases between. This entry is derived from a study of cytomegalovirus exposure and HLA in healthy donors. Study results and caveats: Some V segments, TRBV6-2 and TRBV6-3 among them, were indistinguishable and were therefore excluded. Using the classifier, cytomegalovirus status was reportedly diagnosed with high specificity and sensitivity. A later analysis found that most CMV-associated TCR beta chains appeared HLA-restricted.

PCR employed 60 Vbeta and 13 Jbeta primers. Repertoires were generated with immunoSEQ multiplex PCR, while TCRdb's copy carries only in-frame clones and drops some. The table includes over 130,000 clones, roughly three quarters detected once. The sample taken for sequencing was PBMCs. This TCR derives from a woman in her twenties or thirties in good health and CMV-seronegative. The chain links TRBV7-6 to TRBJ2-5; D gene ambiguous. Here the CDR3 DNA reads TGTGCCAGCAGCTTCGCGGACCAAGAGACCCAGTACTTC. Protein product: CASSFADQETQYF.